This is a list of T cell receptor beta chains from one sample in a study of cytomegalovirus exposure and HLA in healthy donors. Sequencing used immunoSEQ multiplex PCR; TCRdb keeps in-frame clones, though not all of them. This table has about 180,000 clones, 85% appearing once. Sequencing used PBMCs. These receptors came from a boy aged 2-15 years in good health and CMV-seronegative. The CDR3 runs from the conserved cysteine through the conserved F or W. Fields, in order: clone size, J gene, V gene, D gene, CDR3 protein, CDR3 DNA. A D gene is named only where the DNA matches it firmly. Expanded clones are given a class, and other clones once, few, many or no size at all.

>NA|TRBJ1-3|TRBV5-1|TRBD1
CASSLGWDSSGNTIYF
TGCGCCAGCAGCTTGGGATGGGACAGCTCTGGAAACACCATATATTTT
>once|TRBJ1-4|TRBV7-8|NA
CASSLSFGLKGTNEKLFF
TGTGCCAGCAGCTTATCCTTCGGACTCAAAGGGACTAATGAAAAACTGTTTTTT
>NA|TRBJ2-7|TRBV4-2|TRBD1
CASSRRGGQGAGEQYF
TGTGCCAGCAGCCGAAGAGGGGGACAGGGGGCGGGGGAGCAGTACTTC
>NA|TRBJ2-5|TRBV25-1|TRBD2
CASSALSGREGEETQYF
TGTGCCAGCAGTGCCCTTAGCGGGAGGGAGGGGGAGGAGACCCAGTACTTC
>NA|TRBJ1-5|TRBV7-9|TRBD1
CASSSDRETNQPQHF
TGTGCCAGCAGCTCCGACAGGGAGACCAATCAGCCCCAGCATTTT
>NA|TRBJ1-1|TRBV4-1|TRBD1
CASTLAPGTANTEAFF
TGCGCCAGCACCCTTGCCCCCGGGACAGCGAACACTGAAGCTTTCTTT
>NA|TRBJ2-5|TRBV5-1|NA
CASSSSVGGRETQYF
TGCGCCAGCAGCTCGTCCGTGGGGGGGCGGGAGACCCAGTACTTC
>NA|TRBJ1-4|TRBV28|NA
CASSSLLPEEAATNEKLFF
TGTGCCAGCAGTTCCCTCCTCCCGGAGGAAGCAGCAACTAATGAAAAACTGTTTTTT
>NA|TRBJ2-7|TRBV10-3|TRBD2
CAISEAGGYEQYF
TGTGCCATCAGTGAAGCGGGGGGCTACGAGCAGTACTTC
>few|TRBJ1-1|TRBV6-1|TRBD1
CASRGTDTEAFF
TGTGCCAGCAGGGGGACAGACACTGAAGCTTTCTTT
>few|TRBJ2-7|TRBV15|NA
CATSRRYGEQYF
TGTGCCACCAGCAGACGGTACGGCGAGCAGTACTTC
>NA|TRBJ1-6|TRBV7-9|NA
CASSSSGRSPLHF
TGTGCCAGCAGTTCGAGTGGTCGATCACCCCTCCACTTT
>NA|TRBJ2-3|TRBV2|TRBD1
CASSPPQGALSTDTQYF
TGTGCCAGCAGCCCTCCACAGGGGGCCCTTAGCACAGATACGCAGTATTTT
>NA|TRBJ2-5|TRBV5-4|TRBD2
CASSLDSGPTGETQYF
TGTGCCAGCAGCTTGGATAGCGGGCCTACGGGAGAGACCCAGTACTTC
>NA|TRBJ2-3|TRBV6-4|TRBD2
CASSDSPSGGPTDTQYF
TGTGCCAGCAGTGACTCGCCGAGCGGGGGGCCCACAGATACGCAGTATTTT
>once|TRBJ1-2|TRBV4-1|TRBD1
CASSQDLRGPGYTF
TGCGCCAGCAGCCAAGATCTGAGGGGGCCTGGCTACACCTTC
>NA|TRBJ2-7|TRBV4-1|TRBD2
CASSQVGTSGRNEQYF
TGCGCCAGCAGCCAAGTCGGGACTAGCGGGAGGAATGAGCAGTACTTC
>NA|TRBJ1-6|TRBV11-1|NA
CASRTGSLNSPLHF
TGTGCCAGCAGGACGGGGAGTCTTAATTCACCCCTCCACTTT
>NA|TRBJ2-2|TRBV28|NA
CASSLFGTKNTGELFF
TGTGCCAGCAGTTTATTTGGGACAAAGAACACCGGGGAGCTGTTTTTT
>NA|TRBJ2-6|TRBV15|NA
CATSRDKDFSGANVLTF
TGTGCCACCAGCCGGGACAAGGATTTCTCTGGGGCCAACGTCCTGACTTTC
>NA|TRBJ1-5|TRBV27|NA
CASSSRLASNQPQHF
TGTGCCAGCAGTTCTAGGTTGGCTAGCAATCAGCCCCAGCATTTT
>once|TRBJ2-1|TRBV5-1|NA
CASSLAGGPTYNEQFF
TGCGCCAGCAGCTTGGCGGGCGGGCCCACCTACAATGAGCAGTTCTTC
>NA|TRBJ1-1|TRBV19|TRBD1
CGTGLRTEAFF
TGCGGGACAGGGCTCAGAACTGAAGCTTTCTTT
>NA|TRBJ2-1|TRBV6-4|TRBD2
CASSDLGLAAYNEQFF
TGTGCCAGCAGTGACCTTGGACTAGCGGCCTACAATGAGCAGTTCTTC
>NA|TRBJ1-1|TRBV4-1|TRBD1
CASSSGGWAEAFF
TGCGCCAGCAGTTCAGGGGGGTGGGCTGAAGCTTTCTTT
>once|TRBJ1-1|TRBV6-5|NA
CASSYTPDREAFF
TGTGCCAGCAGTTACACGCCAGACAGAGAAGCTTTCTTT
>NA|TRBJ1-5|TRBV28|NA
CASSWAGGNQPQHF
TGTGCCAGCAGTTGGGCCGGGGGTAATCAGCCCCAGCATTTT
>NA|TRBJ2-2|TRBV13|NA
CASSLGRALGELFF
TGTGCCAGCAGCTTAGGCAGGGCCCTCGGGGAGCTGTTTTTT
>once|TRBJ2-1|TRBV18|TRBD2
CASSPLVAGGGNEQFF
TGTGCCAGCTCACCACTCGTAGCGGGAGGAGGCAATGAGCAGTTCTTC
>few|TRBJ1-2|TRBV11-2|TRBD1
CASSLSRDRGVGGYTF
TGTGCCAGCAGCTTATCCCGGGACAGGGGGGTAGGTGGCTACACCTTC
>NA|TRBJ2-7|TRBV27|TRBD1
CATTQGAGAEQYF
TGTGCCACAACACAGGGGGCTGGGGCCGAGCAGTACTTC
>once|TRBJ1-5|TRBV19|NA
CASSIQVSQPQHF
TGTGCCAGTAGTATCCAGGTTAGTCAGCCCCAGCATTTT
>NA|TRBJ1-4|TRBV5-1|TRBD1
CASSYRGLREKLFF
TGCGCCAGCAGCTACAGGGGGCTTCGGGAAAAACTGTTTTTT
>NA|TRBJ2-1|TRBV28|NA
CASLRDTHEQFF
TGTGCCAGCCTACGGGACACCCATGAGCAGTTCTTC
>NA|TRBJ1-4|TRBV18|NA
CASSPPGGELFF
TGTGCCAGCTCACCACCGGGGGGAGAACTGTTTTTT
>NA|TRBJ1-4|TRBV6-1|NA
CASSEGQGGEKLFF
TGTGCCAGCAGTGAAGGCCAGGGTGGGGAAAAACTGTTTTTT
>NA|TRBJ2-2|TRBV19|NA
CASSNQGNTGELFF
TGTGCCAGTAGCAACCAGGGGAACACCGGGGAGCTGTTTTTT
>NA|TRBJ1-1|TRBV28|NA
CASSLPGWSGLNTEAFF
TGTGCCAGCAGTTTGCCCGGTTGGAGCGGCTTGAACACTGAAGCTTTCTTT
>NA|TRBJ1-3|TRBV30|TRBD1
CAWSAPDRDWSGNTIYF
TGTGCCTGGAGTGCCCCCGACAGGGATTGGAGTGGAAACACCATATATTTT
>few|TRBJ1-2|TRBV6-5|TRBD1
CASSYDDRVNGYTF
TGTGCCAGCAGTTACGACGACAGGGTAAATGGCTACACCTTC
>few|TRBJ2-7|TRBV28|TRBD2
CASSLQGTSGYEQYF
TGTGCCAGCAGTTTACAGGGGACTAGCGGTTACGAGCAGTACTTC
>few|TRBJ2-3|TRBV5-1|NA
CASSLVGAGTDTQYF
TGCGCCAGCAGCTTGGTGGGGGCCGGCACAGATACGCAGTATTTT
>NA|TRBJ2-3|TRBV2|NA
CASSEGTYRTDTQYF
TGTGCCAGCAGCGAAGGGACATACCGCACAGATACGCAGTATTTT
>few|TRBJ1-3|TRBV11-2|TRBD1
CASSLVGRGSGNTIYF
TGTGCCAGCAGCTTAGTGGGCAGGGGGTCTGGAAACACCATATATTTT
>NA|TRBJ2-7|TRBV6-1|NA
CASSILEQYF
TGTGCCAGCAGTATCCTCGAGCAGTACTTC
>NA|TRBJ2-3|TRBV27|NA
CASSSDRGLGARNTQYF
TGTGCCAGCAGTTCAGATAGGGGACTCGGGGCACGAAATACGCAGTATTTT
>NA|TRBJ2-7|TRBV9|TRBD1
CASSVGATGVGYEQYF
TGTGCCAGCAGCGTAGGGGCTACAGGGGTTGGCTACGAGCAGTACTTC
>NA|TRBJ2-3|TRBV11-2|TRBD2
CASSLRGTPGLASTDTQYF
TGTGCCAGCAGCTTGCGGGGAACTCCGGGACTAGCTAGCACAGATACGCAGTATTTT
>once|TRBJ1-2|TRBV6-1|NA
CASSEEIFNYGYTF
TGTGCCAGCAGTGAAGAAATCTTTAACTATGGCTACACCTTC
>NA|TRBJ2-1|TRBV7-9|TRBD1
CSSSLTRTGDNEQFF
TGTTCCAGCAGCCTGACCCGGACAGGGGACAATGAGCAGTTCTTC
>NA|TRBJ2-2|TRBV29-1|TRBD1
CSVGNRGNTGELFF
TGCAGCGTTGGTAACAGGGGTAACACCGGGGAGCTGTTTTTT
>NA|TRBJ2-7|TRBV9|TRBD1
CASSVSGQSSYEQYF
TGTGCCAGCAGTGTTTCGGGACAGAGCTCCTACGAGCAGTACTTC
>NA|TRBJ2-2|TRBV6-1|NA
CASSPGSNTGELFF
TGTGCCAGCAGTCCAGGGTCGAACACCGGGGAGCTGTTTTTT